These 12 T cell receptor beta chains were all obtained from the same sample, sequenced in a study of cytomegalovirus exposure and HLA in healthy donors. The PCR used 60 Vbeta and 13 Jbeta primers. Generated by immunoSEQ multiplex PCR, the TCRdb table keeps only in-frame clones and is missing some. The sample includes 200,000 or so clones, about 78% of them seen just once. Sequencing was done on a sample of PBMCs. The receptor source for this set is a woman aged 25 to 45 in good health and CMV-seronegative.

The V and J genes are TRBV4-1 and TRBJ1-1; 7 nucleotides align to TRBD1. Germline trimming cut 4 bases from V and 4 bases from J; bases unmatched to any gene: 6. CDR3 length: 14 residues. In germline, CDR1 is MGHRA, CDR2 YSYEKL. CDR3 sequence (DNA): TGCGCCAGCAGCCGCTACAGGGGCGGCACTGAAGCTTTCTTT. Its protein product is CASSRYRGGTEAFF.

This clone showed up just once. The J gene is TRBJ1-5, the V gene TRBV6-1; D ambiguous. This CDR3 comprises 14 residues. Germline V CDR1 and CDR2: MNHNS, SASEGT. V dropped 6 bases and J dropped 0 bases, with 9 bases sitting between them. Here the CDR3 reads CASRESNSNQPQHF. The CDR3 nucleotides read TGTGCCAGCAGGGAGAGTAATAGCAATCAGCCCCAGCATTTT.

The V gene is TRBV6-1, the J gene TRBJ2-7, with 9 bases lining up with TRBD1. Per the germline V gene, CDR1 is MNHNS and CDR2 is SASEGT. CDR3 length: 14 residues. The ends lost 6 bases at V and 3 bases at J; junction bases unmatched: 6. DNA of the CDR3: TGTGCCAGCAGCGAACCGGGACAGGGCTACGAGCAGTACTTC. Translation gives CASSEPGQGYEQYF.

The genes are TRBV27 and TRBJ2-5; TRBD2 aligns across 8 bases. After removal of 5 bases from V and 2 bases from J, the junction contained 7 bases not matched to a gene. Germline assignment: CDR1 MNHEY and CDR2 SMNVEV (reference sequence). CDR3 size: 15 residues. The CDR3 DNA sequence: TGTGCCAGCAGTCCTCGGACTAGCCCGCAAGAGACCCAGTACTTC. This sequence encodes CASSPRTSPQETQYF.

This chain links TRBV30 with TRBJ2-7; TRBD2 matches at 9 bases. V trimming: 7 bases; J trimming: 4 bases; junction bases outside the gene matches: 8. The germline gives CDR1 GTSNPN, CDR2 SVGIG (reference sequence). The CDR3 sequence is 13 residues long. The CDR3 region has the DNA TGTGCCTACTCGCGGGGGGGCCCATACGAGCAGTACTTC. This codes for CAYSRGGPYEQYF.

The chain carries TRBV5-1 and TRBJ2-7; the D is unclear. V lost 5 bases, J lost 2 bases, and 17 bases lay in between. The CDR3 has 15 residues. Germline values: CDR1 SGHRS, CDR2 YFSETQ. The CDR3 coding sequence is TGCGCCAGCAGGCAAACTTCGGGTGTGACCTACGAGCAGTACTTC. Protein: CASRQTSGVTYEQYF. Drawing the rest from reference TRBV5-1 and TRBJ2-7, the complete variable domain is KAGVTQTPRYLIKTRGQQVTLSCSPISGHRSVSWYQQTPGQGLQFLFEYFSETQRNKGNFPGRFSGRQFSNSRSEMNVSTLELGDSALYLCASRQTSGVTYEQYFGPGTRLTVT.

This chain links TRBV27 with TRBJ1-1; D perhaps matches TRBD1 (6 bases). The CDR3 runs 15 residues. Per germline, CDR1 MNHEY and CDR2 SMNVEV (reference sequence). V lost 5 bases to trimming and J lost 1 base, with 14 bases between them. The CDR3 bases are TGTGCCAGCAGTAGTAACAGGGTTTCGAACACTGAAGCTTTCTTT. Encoded protein: CASSSNRVSNTEAFF.

The chain joins TRBV28 to TRBJ2-5; 8 positions match TRBD1. Germline V gene sequence: CDR1 MDHEN, CDR2 SYDVKM. The CDR3 loop spans 16 amino acids. Unmatched junction bases numbered 13, after V lost 8 bases and J lost 2 bases. CDR3 amino acids: CASGVSGTGRQETQYF. DNA of the CDR3: TGTGCCAGCGGAGTCTCCGGGACAGGAAGACAAGAGACCCAGTACTTC.

The chain has TRBV10-2 and TRBJ2-1, with 8 bases matching TRBD2. From germline, CDR1 is WSHSY and CDR2 SAAADI. The CDR3 runs to 15 residues. With 6 bases clipped from V and 2 bases from J, the junction kept 6 bases outside the gene matches. CDR3 bases: TGCGCCAGCAGAACGGGGGGGCCCCCCTACAATGAGCAGTTCTTC. This sequence encodes CASRTGGPPYNEQFF.

This clone was recorded a few times. The chain carries TRBV7-3 and TRBJ2-1; 12 bases map to TRBD2. CDR3 length: 15 amino acids. V lost 5 bases and J lost 5; bases outside the gene matches: 4. The germline V gene has CDR1 SGHTA and CDR2 FQGTGA. The CDR3 spells CASSRTSGGNNEQFF. The CDR3 DNA sequence: TGTGCCAGCAGCCGTACTAGCGGGGGGAACAATGAGCAGTTCTTC. The variable domain in full, completed from reference TRBV7-3 and TRBJ2-1, reads GAGVSQTPSNKVTEKGKYVELRCDPISGHTALYWYRQSLGQGPEFLIYFQGTGAADDSGLPNDRFFAVRPEGSVSTLKIQRTERGDSAVYLCASSRTSGGNNEQFFGPGTRLTVL.

The CDR3 loop reads CASSELAYEQYF. CDR3 DNA sequence: TGTGCCAGCAGTGAACTAGCCTACGAGCAGTACTTC. The chain recombines TRBV25-1 with TRBJ2-5; D uncertain. The DNA end favors TRBJ2-7, so the J call may be wrong. Germline CDR1 reads MGHDK; CDR2 reads SYGVNS. This CDR3 has 12 residues.

This clone has a single count. The chain combines TRBV7-8 with TRBJ1-3; 9 bases are shared with TRBD1. After removal of 0 bases from V and 8 bases from J, the junction contained 5 bases not matched to a gene. CDR3 length: 15 residues. Looked up from germline, CDR1 is SGHVS and CDR2 is FQNEAQ. The CDR3 DNA follows: TGTGCCAGCAGCTTAGCAAACAGGGGGCGTGACACCATATATTTT. Protein product: CASSLANRGRDTIYF.